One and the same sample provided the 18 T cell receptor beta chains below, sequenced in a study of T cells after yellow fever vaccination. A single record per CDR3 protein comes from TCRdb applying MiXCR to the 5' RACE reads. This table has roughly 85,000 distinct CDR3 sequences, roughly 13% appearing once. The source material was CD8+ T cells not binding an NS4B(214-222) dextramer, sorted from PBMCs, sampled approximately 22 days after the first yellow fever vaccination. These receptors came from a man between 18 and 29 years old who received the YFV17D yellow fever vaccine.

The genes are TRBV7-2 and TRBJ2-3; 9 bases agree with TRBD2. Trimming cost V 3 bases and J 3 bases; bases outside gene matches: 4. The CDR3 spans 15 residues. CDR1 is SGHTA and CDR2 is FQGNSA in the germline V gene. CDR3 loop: CASSLGTSNTDTQYF. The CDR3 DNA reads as TGTGCCAGCAGCTTGGGGACTAGCAATACAGATACGCAGTATTTT. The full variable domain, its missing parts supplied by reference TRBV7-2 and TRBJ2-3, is GAGVSQSPSNKVTEKGKDVELRCDPISGHTALYWYRQSLGQGLEFLIYFQGNSAPDKSGLPSDRFSAERTGGSVSTLTIQRTQQEDSAVYLCASSLGTSNTDTQYFGPGTRLTVL.

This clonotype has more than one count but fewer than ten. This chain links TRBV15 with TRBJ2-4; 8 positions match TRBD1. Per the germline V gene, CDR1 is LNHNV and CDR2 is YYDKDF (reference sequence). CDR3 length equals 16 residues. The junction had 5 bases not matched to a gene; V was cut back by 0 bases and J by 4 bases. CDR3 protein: CATSRDPGQGKNIQYF. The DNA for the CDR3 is TGTGCCACCAGCAGAGATCCCGGACAGGGAAAAAACATTCAGTACTTC. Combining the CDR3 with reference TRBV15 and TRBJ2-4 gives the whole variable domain DAMVIQNPRYQVTQFGKPVTLSCSQTLNHNVMYWYQQKSSQAPKLLFHYYDKDFNNEADTPDNFQSRRPNTSFCFLDIRSPGLGDTAMYLCATSRDPGQGKNIQYFGAGTRLSVL.

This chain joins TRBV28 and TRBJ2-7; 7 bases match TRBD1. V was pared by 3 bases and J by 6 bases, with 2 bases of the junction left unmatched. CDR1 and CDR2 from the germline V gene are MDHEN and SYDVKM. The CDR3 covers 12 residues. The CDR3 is CASSFEGAEQYV. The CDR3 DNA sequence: TGTGCCAGCAGTTTTGAGGGGGCCGAGCAGTACGTC.

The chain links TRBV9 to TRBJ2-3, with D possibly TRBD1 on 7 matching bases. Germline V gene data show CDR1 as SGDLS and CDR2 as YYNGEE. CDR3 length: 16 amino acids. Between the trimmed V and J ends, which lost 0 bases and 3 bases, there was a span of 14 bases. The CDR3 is CASSVGFRGVTDTQYF. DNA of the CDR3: TGTGCCAGCAGCGTAGGCTTCAGGGGGGTGACAGATACGCAGTATTTT.

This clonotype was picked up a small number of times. CDR3 DNA sequence: TGTGCCAGCAGTTATCCCCTAGCACGGTTTGAGCAGTTCTTC. Translation gives CASSYPLARFEQFF. The chain is built from TRBV6-2 or TRBV6-3 and TRBJ2-1; weak D call: TRBD2 (5 bases). The CDR3 length is 14 residues. Germline CDR1 reads MNHEY; CDR2 reads SVGEGT. V was trimmed by 3 bases and J by 9 bases, leaving 15 bases between them.

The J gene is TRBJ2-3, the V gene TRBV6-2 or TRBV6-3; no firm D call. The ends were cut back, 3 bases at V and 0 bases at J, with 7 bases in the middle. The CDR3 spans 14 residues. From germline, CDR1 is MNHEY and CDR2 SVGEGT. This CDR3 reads CASSYRLSTDTQYF. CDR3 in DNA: TGTGCCAGCAGTTATCGGCTTAGCACAGATACGCAGTATTTT.

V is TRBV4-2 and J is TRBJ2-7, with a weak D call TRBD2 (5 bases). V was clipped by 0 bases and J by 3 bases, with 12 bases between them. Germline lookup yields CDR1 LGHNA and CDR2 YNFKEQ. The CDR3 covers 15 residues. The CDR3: CASSQEKPSNYEQYF. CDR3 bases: TGTGCCAGCAGCCAAGAGAAACCTAGCAACTACGAGCAGTACTTC.

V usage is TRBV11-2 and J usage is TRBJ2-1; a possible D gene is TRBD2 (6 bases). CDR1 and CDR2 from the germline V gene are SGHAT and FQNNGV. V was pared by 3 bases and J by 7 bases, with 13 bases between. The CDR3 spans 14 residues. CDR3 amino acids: CASSLVTSQNEQFF. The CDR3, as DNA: TGTGCCAGCAGCTTGGTGACTAGTCAGAATGAGCAGTTCTTC.

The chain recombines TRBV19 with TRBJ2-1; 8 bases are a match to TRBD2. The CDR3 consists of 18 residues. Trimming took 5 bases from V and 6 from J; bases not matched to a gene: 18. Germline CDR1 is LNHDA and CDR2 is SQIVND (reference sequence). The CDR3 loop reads CASSPGTREVLGRNEQFF. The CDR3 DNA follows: TGTGCCAGTAGTCCCGGGACTAGGGAAGTTTTGGGCCGCAATGAGCAGTTCTTC.

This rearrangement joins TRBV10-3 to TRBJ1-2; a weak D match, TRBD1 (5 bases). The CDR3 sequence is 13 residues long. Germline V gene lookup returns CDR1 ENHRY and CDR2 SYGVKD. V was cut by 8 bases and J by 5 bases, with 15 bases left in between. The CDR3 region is CAIQPGTEYGYTF. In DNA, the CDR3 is TGTGCCATCCAACCCGGGACCGAGTATGGCTACACCTTC.

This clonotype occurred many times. CDR3 DNA: TGTGCCAGCAGCCCAACAAGGGGGGCCCTTACTGAAGCTTTCTTT. This encodes CASSPTRGALTEAFF. This chain joins TRBV9 and TRBJ1-1; the D gene is possibly TRBD1 (6 bases). With 4 bases removed from V and 5 bases from J, the gap between germline ends came to 18 bases. Germline V lookup: CDR1 SGDLS, CDR2 YYNGEE. This CDR3 is built from 15 residues. Full variable domain (rest looked up from reference TRBV9 and TRBJ1-1): DSGVTQTPKHLITATGQRVTLRCSPRSGDLSVYWYQQSLDQGLQFLIQYYNGEERAKGNILERFSAQQFPDLHSELNLSSLELGDSALYFCASSPTRGALTEAFFGQGTRLTVV.

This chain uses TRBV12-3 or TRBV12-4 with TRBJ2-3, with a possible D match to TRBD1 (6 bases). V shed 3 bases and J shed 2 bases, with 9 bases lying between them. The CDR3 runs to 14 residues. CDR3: CASSFNRATDTQYF. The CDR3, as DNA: TGTGCCAGCAGTTTTAACAGGGCCACAGATACGCAGTATTTT.

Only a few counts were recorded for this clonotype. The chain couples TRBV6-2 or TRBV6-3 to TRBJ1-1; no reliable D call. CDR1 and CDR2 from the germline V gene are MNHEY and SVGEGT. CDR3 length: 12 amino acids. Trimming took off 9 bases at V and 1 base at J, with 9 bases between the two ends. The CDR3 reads CASSMRNTEAFF. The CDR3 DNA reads TGTGCCAGTTCGATGAGGAACACTGAAGCTTTCTTT.

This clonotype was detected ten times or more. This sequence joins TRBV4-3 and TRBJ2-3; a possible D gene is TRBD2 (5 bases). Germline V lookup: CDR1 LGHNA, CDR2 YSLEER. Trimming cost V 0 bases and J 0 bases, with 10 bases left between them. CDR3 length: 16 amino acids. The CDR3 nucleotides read TGCGCCAGCAGCCAAGAAAGGTGGAGGAGCACAGATACGCAGTATTTT. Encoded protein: CASSQERWRSTDTQYF.

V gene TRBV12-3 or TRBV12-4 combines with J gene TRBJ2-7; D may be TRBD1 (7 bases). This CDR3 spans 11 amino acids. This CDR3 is CATGGGHEQYF. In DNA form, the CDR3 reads TGTGCAACAGGAGGGGGCCACGAGCAGTACTTC.

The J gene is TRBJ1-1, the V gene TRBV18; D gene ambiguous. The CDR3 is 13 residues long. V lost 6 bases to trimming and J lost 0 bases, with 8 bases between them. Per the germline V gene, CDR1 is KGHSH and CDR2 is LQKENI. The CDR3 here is CASSLVMNTEAFF. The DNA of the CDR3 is TGTGCCAGCTCTCTGGTCATGAACACTGAAGCTTTCTTT.

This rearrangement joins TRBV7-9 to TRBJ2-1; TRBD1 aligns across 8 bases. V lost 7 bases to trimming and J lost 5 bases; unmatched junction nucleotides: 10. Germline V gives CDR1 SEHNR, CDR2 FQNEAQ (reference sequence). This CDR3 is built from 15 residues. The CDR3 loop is CASTSWDRYHNEQFF. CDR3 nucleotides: TGTGCCAGCACTTCCTGGGACAGGTATCACAATGAGCAGTTCTTC.

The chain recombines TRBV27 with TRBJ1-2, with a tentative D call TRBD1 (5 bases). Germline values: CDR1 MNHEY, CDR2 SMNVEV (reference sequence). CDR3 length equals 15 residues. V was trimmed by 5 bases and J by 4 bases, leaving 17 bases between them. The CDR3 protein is CASSLRGGVGYGYTF. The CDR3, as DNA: TGTGCCAGCAGTCTCCGTGGGGGTGTGGGCTATGGCTACACCTTC.